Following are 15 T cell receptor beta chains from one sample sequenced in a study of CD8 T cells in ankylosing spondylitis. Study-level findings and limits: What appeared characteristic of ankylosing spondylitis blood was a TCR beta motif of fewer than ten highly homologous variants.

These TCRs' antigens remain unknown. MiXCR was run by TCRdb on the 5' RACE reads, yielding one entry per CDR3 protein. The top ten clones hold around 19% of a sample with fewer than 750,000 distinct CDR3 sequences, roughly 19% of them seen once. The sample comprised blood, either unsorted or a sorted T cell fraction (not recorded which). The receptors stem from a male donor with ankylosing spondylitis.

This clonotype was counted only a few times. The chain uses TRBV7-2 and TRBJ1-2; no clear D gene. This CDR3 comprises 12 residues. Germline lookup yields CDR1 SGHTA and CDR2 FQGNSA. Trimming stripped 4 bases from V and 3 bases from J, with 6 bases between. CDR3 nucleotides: TGTGCCAGCAGCTCTTCATACTATGGCTACACCTTC. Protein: CASSSSYYGYTF.

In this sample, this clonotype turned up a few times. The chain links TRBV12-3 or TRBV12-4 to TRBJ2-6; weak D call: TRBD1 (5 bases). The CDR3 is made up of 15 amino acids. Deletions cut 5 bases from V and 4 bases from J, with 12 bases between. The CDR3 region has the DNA TGTGCCAGCAGTCCCAGGGCCCCCGGGGCCAACGTCCTGACTTTC. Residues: CASSPRAPGANVLTF.

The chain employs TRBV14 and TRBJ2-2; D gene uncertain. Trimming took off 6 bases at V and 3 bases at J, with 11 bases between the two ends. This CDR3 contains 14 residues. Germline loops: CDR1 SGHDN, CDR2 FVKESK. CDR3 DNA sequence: TGTGCCAGCAGTTTCAGACATGACACCGGGGAGCTGTTTTTT. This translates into CASSFRHDTGELFF.

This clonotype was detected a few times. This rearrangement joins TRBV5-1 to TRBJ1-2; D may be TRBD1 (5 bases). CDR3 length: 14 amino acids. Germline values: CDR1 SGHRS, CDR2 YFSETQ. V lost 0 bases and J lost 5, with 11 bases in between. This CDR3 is CASSLASGAYGYTF. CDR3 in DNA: TGCGCCAGCAGCTTGGCATCCGGGGCGTATGGCTACACCTTC.

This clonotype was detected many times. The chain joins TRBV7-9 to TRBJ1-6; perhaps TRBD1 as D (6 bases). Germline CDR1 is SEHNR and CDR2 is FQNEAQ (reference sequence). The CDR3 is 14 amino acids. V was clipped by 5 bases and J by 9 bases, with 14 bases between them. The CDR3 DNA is TGTGCCAGCAGCCGCACAGGGATTGCTTCACCCCTCCACTTT. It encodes CASSRTGIASPLHF.

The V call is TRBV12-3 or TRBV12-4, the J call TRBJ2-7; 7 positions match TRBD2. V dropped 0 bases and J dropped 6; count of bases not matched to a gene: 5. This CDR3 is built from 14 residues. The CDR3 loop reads CASSLAWEGSEQYF. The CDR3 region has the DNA TGTGCCAGCAGTTTAGCGTGGGAGGGCAGCGAGCAGTACTTC.

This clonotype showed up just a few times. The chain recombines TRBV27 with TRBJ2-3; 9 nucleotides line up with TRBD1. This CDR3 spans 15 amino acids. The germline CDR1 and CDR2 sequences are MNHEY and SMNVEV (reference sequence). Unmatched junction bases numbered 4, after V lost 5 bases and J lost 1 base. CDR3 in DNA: TGTGCCAGCAGTATCCGGACAGGGGGCACAGATACGCAGTATTTT. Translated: CASSIRTGGTDTQYF.

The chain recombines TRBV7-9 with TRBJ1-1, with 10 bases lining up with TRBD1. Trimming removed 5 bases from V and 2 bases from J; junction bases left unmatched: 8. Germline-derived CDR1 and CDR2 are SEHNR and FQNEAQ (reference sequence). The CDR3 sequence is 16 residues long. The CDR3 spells CASSPRRDRGNTEAFF. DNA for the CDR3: TGTGCCAGCAGCCCGCGCCGGGACAGGGGTAACACTGAAGCTTTCTTT.

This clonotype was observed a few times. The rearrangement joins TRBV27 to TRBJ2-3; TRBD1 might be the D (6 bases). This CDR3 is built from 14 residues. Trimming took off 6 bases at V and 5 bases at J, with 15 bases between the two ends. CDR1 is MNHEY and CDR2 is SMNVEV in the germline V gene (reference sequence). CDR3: CASSRTDRKDTQYF. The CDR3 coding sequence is TGTGCCAGCAGCCGGACAGACAGGAAAGATACGCAGTATTTT.

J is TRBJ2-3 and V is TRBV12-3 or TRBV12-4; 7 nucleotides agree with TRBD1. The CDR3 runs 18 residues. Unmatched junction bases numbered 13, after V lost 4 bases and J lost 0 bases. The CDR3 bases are TGTGCCAGCAGTTACCCAATATTGGACAGGATAAGCACAGATACGCAGTATTTT. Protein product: CASSYPILDRISTDTQYF.

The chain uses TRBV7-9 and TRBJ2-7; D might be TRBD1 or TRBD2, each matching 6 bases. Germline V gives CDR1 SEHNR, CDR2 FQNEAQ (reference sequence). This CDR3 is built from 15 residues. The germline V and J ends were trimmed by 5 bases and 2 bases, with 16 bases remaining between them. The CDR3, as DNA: TGTGCCAGCAGCCCCGGGGGCCAGGGAACCTACGAGCAGTACTTC. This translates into CASSPGGQGTYEQYF.

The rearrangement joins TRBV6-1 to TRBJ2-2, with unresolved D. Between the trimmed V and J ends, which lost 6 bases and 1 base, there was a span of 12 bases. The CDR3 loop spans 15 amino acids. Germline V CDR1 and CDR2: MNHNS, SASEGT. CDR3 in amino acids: CASRDAYRNTGELFF. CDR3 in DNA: TGTGCCAGCAGGGATGCGTATAGGAACACCGGGGAGCTGTTTTTT.

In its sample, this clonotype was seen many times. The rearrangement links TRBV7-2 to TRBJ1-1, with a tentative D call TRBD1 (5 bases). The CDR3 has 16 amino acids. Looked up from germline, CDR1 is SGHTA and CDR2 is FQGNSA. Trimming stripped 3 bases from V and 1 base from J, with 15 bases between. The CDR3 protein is CASSFRQLGGNTEAFF. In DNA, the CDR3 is TGTGCCAGCAGCTTCCGACAGCTCGGCGGGAACACTGAAGCTTTCTTT.

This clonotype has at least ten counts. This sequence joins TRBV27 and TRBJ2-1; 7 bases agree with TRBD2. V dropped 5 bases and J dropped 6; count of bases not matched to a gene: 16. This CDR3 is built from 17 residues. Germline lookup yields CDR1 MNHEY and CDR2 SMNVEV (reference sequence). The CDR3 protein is CASSPTSEGRALNEQFF. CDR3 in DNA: TGTGCCAGCAGTCCCACTTCCGAGGGGAGGGCCCTCAATGAGCAGTTCTTC.

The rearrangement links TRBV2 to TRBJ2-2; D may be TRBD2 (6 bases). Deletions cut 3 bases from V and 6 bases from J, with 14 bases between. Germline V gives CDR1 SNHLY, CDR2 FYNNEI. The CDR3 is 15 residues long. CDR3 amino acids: CASSDGEVAPGELFF. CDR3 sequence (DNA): TGTGCCAGCAGTGATGGGGAGGTCGCTCCCGGGGAGCTGTTTTTT.